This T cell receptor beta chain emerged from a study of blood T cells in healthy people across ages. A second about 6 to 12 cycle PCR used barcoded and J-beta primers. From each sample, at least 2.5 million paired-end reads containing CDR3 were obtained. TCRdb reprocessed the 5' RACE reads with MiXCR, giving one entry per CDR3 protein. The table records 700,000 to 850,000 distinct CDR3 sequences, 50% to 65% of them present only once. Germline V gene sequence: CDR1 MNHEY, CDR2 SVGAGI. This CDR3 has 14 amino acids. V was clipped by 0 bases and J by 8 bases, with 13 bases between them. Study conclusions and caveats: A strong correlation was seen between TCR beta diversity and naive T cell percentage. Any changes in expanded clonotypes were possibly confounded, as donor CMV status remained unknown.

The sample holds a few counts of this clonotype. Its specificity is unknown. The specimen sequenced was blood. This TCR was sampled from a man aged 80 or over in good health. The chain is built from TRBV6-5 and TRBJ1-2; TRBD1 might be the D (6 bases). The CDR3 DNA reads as TGTGCCAGCAGTTACTCAGGGGGGGCTGAAGGCTACACCTTC. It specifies CASSYSGGAEGYTF.